The present T cell receptor beta chain was sequenced within a study of blood T cells in healthy people across ages. Study-wide points: Diversity estimates drawn from one million T cells were deemed underestimates.

Comment on this clonotype: Its antigen is still unknown.

In germline, CDR1 is SEHNR, CDR2 FQNEAQ (reference sequence). The length of the CDR3 is 14 residues. Samples each had at least 5 micrograms of total RNA extracted. Primers used in a second PCR of about 7 to 12 cycles were a sample-barcoded 5' primer and a J-beta primer mix. A template-switch adaptor that had 12 random nucleotides put a tag on each cDNA molecule. TCRdb re-analysed the 5' RACE reads in MiXCR, keeping a single row per CDR3 protein. Of some 920,000 distinct CDR3 sequences listed, approximately 50% are singletons. The chain is built from TRBV7-9 and TRBJ2-5, with TRBD1 identical over 7 bases. Near its end, the DNA agrees better with TRBJ2-7, so the J call may be wrong. Sequencing was done on a sample of blood. The clonotype originates from a woman aged 60-70 years in good health. The DNA of the CDR3 is TGTGCCAGCAGCTTAGACGGGACAGACAACGAGCAGTACTTC. Translation: CASSLDGTDNEQYF.